This record covers a single TCR beta chain. Study processing details: Amplification from reference gene primers served as the basis for estimated nucleated cell counts. Assay: immunoSEQ multiplex PCR; the TCRdb copy retains only in-frame clones and omits some. Clone size and the V and J calls come from that table; the DNA yielded D and trimming. Of hundreds of thousands of clones in the sample, 70% to 90% are singletons; the top ten hold 3%. V was cut by 3 bases and J by 0 bases, with 19 bases left in between. Germline CDR1 reads LNHDA; CDR2 reads SQIVND (reference sequence). The length of the CDR3 is 18 residues. These data come from a study of blood T cell repertoires in COVID-19. At the level of the study: The samples span acute and convalescent COVID-19 from the United States, Italy and Spain. T cells, B-cell-depleted T cells, or PBMCs provided the cDNA or gDNA that served as material.

The J gene is TRBJ2-3, the V gene TRBV19, with a tentative D call TRBD1 (6 bases). This sequence originates from a man between 18 and 35 years old with active or convalescent COVID-19. Sequencing used peripheral blood. This CDR3 is CASSIVGQGQGSTDTQYF. The CDR3 region has the DNA TGTGCCAGTAGTATTGTGGGGCAGGGGCAGGGGAGCACAGATACGCAGTATTTT.